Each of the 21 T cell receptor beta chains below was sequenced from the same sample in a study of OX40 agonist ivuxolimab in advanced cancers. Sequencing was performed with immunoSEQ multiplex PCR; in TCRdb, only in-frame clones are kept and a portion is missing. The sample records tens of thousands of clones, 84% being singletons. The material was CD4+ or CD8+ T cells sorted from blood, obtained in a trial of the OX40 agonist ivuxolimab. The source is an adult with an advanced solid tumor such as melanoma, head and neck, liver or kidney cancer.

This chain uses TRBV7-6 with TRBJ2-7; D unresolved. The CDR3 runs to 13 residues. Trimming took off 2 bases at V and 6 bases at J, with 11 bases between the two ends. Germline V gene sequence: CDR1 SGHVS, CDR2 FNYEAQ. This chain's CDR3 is CASSLRESGEQYF. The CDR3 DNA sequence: TGTGCCAGCAGCTTAAGGGAATCAGGCGAGCAGTACTTC.

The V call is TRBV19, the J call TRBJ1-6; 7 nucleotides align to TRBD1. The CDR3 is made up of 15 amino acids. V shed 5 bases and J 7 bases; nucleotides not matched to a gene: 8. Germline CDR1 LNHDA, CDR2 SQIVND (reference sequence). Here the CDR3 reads CASSLTGIGNSPLHF. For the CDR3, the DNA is TGTGCCAGTAGTTTGACAGGGATCGGGAATTCACCCCTCCACTTT. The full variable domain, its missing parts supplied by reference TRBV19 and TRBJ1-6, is DGGITQSPKYLFRKEGQNVTLSCEQNLNHDAMYWYRQDPGQGLRLIYYSQIVNDFQKGDIAEGYSVSREKKESFPLTVTSAQKNPTAFYLCASSLTGIGNSPLHFGNGTRLTVT.

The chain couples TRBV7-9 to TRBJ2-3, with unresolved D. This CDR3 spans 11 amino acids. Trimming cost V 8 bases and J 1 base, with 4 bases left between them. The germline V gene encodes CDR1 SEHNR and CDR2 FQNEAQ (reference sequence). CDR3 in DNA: TGTGCCAGCCGGGGCACAGATACGCAGTATTTT. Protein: CASRGTDTQYF.

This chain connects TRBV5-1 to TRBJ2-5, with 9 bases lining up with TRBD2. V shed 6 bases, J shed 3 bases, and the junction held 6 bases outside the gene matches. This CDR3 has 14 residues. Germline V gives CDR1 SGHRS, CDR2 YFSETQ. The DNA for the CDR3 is TGCGCCAGCATGAGGGGCGGGGGGGAAGAGACCCAGTACTTC. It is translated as CASMRGGGEETQYF.

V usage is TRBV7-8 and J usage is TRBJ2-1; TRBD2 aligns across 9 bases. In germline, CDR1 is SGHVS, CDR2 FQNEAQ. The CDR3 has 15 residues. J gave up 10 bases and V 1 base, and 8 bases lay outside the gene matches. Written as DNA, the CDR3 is TGTGCCAGCAGCTTAGAAGTTAGCGGGAGTGGGGAGCAGTTCTTC. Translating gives CASSLEVSGSGEQFF.

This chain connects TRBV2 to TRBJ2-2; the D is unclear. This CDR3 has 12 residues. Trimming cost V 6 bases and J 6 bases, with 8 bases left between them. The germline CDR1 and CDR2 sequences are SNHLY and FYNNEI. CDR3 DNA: TGTGCCAGCAGAGCTCAGGCCGGGGAGCTGTTTTTT. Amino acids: CASRAQAGELFF.

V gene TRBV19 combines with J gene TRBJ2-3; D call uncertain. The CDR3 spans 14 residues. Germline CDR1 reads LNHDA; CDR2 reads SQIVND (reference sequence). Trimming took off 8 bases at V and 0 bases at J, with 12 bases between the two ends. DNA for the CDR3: TGTGCCAGTCGGGCCCATTCTAGCACAGATACGCAGTATTTT. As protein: CASRAHSSTDTQYF.

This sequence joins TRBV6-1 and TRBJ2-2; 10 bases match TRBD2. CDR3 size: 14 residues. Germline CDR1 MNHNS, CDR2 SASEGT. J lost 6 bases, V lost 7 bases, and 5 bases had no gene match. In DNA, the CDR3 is TGTGCCAGCATGGTGGGACTAGCGTCCGGGGAGCTGTTTTTT. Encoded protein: CASMVGLASGELFF.

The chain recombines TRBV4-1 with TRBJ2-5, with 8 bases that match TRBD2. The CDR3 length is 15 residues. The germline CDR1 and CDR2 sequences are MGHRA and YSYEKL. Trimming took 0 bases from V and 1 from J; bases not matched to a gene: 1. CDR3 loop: CASSQDGRAQETQYF. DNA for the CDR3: TGCGCCAGCAGCCAAGACGGGAGGGCCCAAGAGACCCAGTACTTC.

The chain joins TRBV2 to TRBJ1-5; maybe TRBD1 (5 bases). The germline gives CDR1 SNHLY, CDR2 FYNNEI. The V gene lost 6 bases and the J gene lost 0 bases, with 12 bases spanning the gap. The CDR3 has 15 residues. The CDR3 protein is CASSRRQRSNQPQHF. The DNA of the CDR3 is TGTGCCAGCAGCCGACGACAGCGTAGCAATCAGCCCCAGCATTTT. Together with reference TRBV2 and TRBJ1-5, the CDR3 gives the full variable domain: EPEVTQTPSHQVTQMGQEVILRCVPISNHLYFYWYRQILGQKVEFLVSFYNNEISEKSEIFDDQFSVERPDGSNFTLKIRSTKLEDSAMYFCASSRRQRSNQPQHFGDGTRLSIL.

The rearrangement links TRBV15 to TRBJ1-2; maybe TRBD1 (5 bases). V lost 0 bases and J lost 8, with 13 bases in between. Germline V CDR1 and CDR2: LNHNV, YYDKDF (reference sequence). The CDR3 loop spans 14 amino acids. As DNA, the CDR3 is TGTGCCACCAGCAGAGATGAGGCAGGGCGCGGCTACACCTTC. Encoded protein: CATSRDEAGRGYTF. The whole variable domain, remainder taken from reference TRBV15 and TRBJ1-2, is DAMVIQNPRYQVTQFGKPVTLSCSQTLNHNVMYWYQQKSSQAPKLLFHYYDKDFNNEADTPDNFQSRRPNTSFCFLDIRSPGLGDTAMYLCATSRDEAGRGYTFGSGTRLTVV.

The CDR3 nucleotides read TGCGCCAGCAGCCAAGAGGGGCTGTCTGGAAACACCATATATTTT. Translated: CASSQEGLSGNTIYF. The chain is built from TRBV4-1 and TRBJ1-3, with D maybe TRBD1 (5 bases). This CDR3 region has 15 residues. Deletions cut 0 bases from V and 1 base from J, with 7 bases between. CDR1 and CDR2 from the germline V gene are MGHRA and YSYEKL.

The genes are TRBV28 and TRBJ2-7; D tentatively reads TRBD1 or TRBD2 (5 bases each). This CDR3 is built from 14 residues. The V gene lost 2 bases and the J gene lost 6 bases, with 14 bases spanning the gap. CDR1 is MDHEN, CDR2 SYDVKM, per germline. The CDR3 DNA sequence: TGTGCCAGCAGTTTACCCCTTTCGGGGCGCGAGCAGTACTTC. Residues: CASSLPLSGREQYF. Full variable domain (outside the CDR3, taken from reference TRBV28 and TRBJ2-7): DVKVTQSSRYLVKRTGEKVFLECVQDMDHENMFWYRQDPGLGLRLIYFSYDVKMKEKGDIPEGYSVSREKKERFSLILESASTNQTSMYLCASSLPLSGREQYFGPGTRLTVT.

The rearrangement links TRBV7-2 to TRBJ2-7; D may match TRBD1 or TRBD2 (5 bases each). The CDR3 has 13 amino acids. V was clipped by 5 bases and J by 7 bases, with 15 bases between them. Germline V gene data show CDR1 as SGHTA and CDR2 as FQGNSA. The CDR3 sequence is CASSRSGRLEQYF. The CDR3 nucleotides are TGTGCCAGCAGCAGATCGGGACGTTTGGAGCAGTACTTC.

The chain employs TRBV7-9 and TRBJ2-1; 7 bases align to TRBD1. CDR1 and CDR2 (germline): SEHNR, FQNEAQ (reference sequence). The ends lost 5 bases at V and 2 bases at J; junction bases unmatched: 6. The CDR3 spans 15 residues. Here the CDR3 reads CASSPTGNAYNEQFF. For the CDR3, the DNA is TGTGCCAGCAGCCCGACAGGGAACGCCTACAATGAGCAGTTCTTC.

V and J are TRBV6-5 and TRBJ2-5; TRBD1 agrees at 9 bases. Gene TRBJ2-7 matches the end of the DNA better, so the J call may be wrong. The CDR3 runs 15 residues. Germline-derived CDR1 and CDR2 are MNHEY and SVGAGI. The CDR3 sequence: CASSYSRTGVGEQYF. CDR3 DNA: TGTGCCAGCAGTTACTCGAGGACAGGGGTCGGCGAGCAGTACTTC.

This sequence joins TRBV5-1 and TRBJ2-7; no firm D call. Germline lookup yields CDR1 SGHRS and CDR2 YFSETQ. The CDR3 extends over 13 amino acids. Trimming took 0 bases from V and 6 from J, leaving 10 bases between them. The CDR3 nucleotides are TGCGCCAGCAGCTTGGACAGATGGGGCGAGCAGTACTTC. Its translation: CASSLDRWGEQYF.

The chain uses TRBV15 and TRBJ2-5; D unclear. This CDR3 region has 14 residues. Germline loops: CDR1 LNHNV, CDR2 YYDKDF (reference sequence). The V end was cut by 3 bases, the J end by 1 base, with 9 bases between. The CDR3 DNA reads TGTGCCACCAGCAGTTCTACCCTCCAAGAGACCCAGTACTTC. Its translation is CATSSSTLQETQYF.

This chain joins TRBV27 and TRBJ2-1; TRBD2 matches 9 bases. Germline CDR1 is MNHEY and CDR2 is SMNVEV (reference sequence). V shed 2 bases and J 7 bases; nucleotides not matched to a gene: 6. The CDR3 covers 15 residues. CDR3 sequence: CASSLRLAGLNEQFF. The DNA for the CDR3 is TGTGCCAGCAGTTTAAGGCTAGCGGGGCTGAATGAGCAGTTCTTC.

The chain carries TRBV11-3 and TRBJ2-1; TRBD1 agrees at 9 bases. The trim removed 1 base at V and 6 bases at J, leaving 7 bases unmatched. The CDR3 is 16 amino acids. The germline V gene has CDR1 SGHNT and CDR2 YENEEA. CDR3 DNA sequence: TGTGCCAGCAGCTTAGCGGCCCCACAGGGGGCCAATGAGCAGTTCTTC. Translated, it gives CASSLAAPQGANEQFF.

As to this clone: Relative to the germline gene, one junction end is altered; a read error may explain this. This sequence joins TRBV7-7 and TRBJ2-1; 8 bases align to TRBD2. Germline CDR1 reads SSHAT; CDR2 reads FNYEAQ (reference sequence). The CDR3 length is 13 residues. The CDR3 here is CASSLSGRDEQFF. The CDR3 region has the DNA TGTGCTAGCAGCTTATCCGGGAGGGATGAGCAGTTCTTC.